The 27 T cell receptor beta chains below come from one sample, sequenced in a study of response to subunit inactivated influenza vaccine. One entry per CDR3 protein, called by TCRdb with MiXCR from the RT-PCR reads. Here the sample spans approximately 310,000 distinct CDR3 sequences, about a fifth being singletons. The specimen was PBMCs from blood, collected roughly 20 months after vaccination. The receptors shown here come from a man aged 50 to 75 who received an inactivated influenza vaccine.

The rearrangement joins TRBV5-6 to TRBJ1-1, with D uncertain. Germline V gene sequence: CDR1 SGHDT, CDR2 YYEEEE. V was clipped by 2 bases and J by 8 bases, with 13 bases between them. The CDR3 is 13 amino acids. The CDR3 DNA follows: TGTGCCAGCAGCTTATATGGTGGGTCCGAAGCTTTCTTT. This codes for CASSLYGGSEAFF.

Many counts were recorded for this clonotype. The chain uses TRBV7-9 and TRBJ1-4; 9 positions agree with TRBD1. This CDR3 contains 15 residues. Germline V lookup: CDR1 SEHNR, CDR2 FQNEAQ (reference sequence). With V trimmed by 5 bases and J by 3 bases, 4 bases remained unmatched. The CDR3 sequence is CASSPRQGANEKLFF. The CDR3 coding sequence is TGTGCCAGCAGCCCAAGACAGGGGGCTAATGAAAAACTGTTTTTT.

V and J are TRBV4-2 and TRBJ2-7, with D uncertain. Trimming removed 0 bases from V and 2 bases from J, with 14 bases in between. This CDR3 is 16 amino acids long. Germline V CDR1 and CDR2: LGHNA, YNFKEQ. In nucleotides, the CDR3 is TGTGCCAGCAGCCAAGACCGGACCCTTAACGCCTACGAGCAGTACTTC. Protein sequence: CASSQDRTLNAYEQYF.

This clonotype came up many times. V usage is TRBV30 and J usage is TRBJ1-1; maybe TRBD1 (5 bases). Germline V gene sequence: CDR1 GTSNPN, CDR2 SVGIG (reference sequence). CDR3 length equals 13 residues. With 1 base removed from V and 2 bases from J, the gap between germline ends came to 8 bases. The CDR3 nucleotides are TGTGCCTGGAGTGGGACAATTAACACTGAAGCTTTCTTT. This translates into CAWSGTINTEAFF.

The J gene is TRBJ2-1, the V gene TRBV7-8, with 8 bases matching TRBD2. The trim removed 5 bases at V and 8 bases at J, leaving 8 bases unmatched. CDR3 length: 14 amino acids. Germline V gene sequence: CDR1 SGHVS, CDR2 FQNEAQ. CDR3 nucleotides: TGTGCCAGCAGCCCAAGGACTAGCAACTATGAGCAGTTCTTC. It encodes CASSPRTSNYEQFF. Full variable domain (missing parts from reference TRBV7-8 and TRBJ2-1): GAGVSQSPRYKVAKRGQDVALRCDPISGHVSLFWYQQALGQGPEFLTYFQNEAQLDKSGLPSDRFFAERPEGSVSTLKIQRTQQEDSAVYLCASSPRTSNYEQFFGPGTRLTVL.

J is TRBJ2-3 and V is TRBV6-2 or TRBV6-3, with 9 bases that match TRBD2. The CDR3 loop spans 17 amino acids. With V trimmed by 6 bases and J by 6 bases, 16 bases remained unmatched. The germline CDR1 and CDR2 sequences are MNHEY and SVGEGT. The CDR3 loop is CASSIRTSEPTFDTQYF. Written as DNA, the CDR3 is TGTGCCAGCAGCATCAGGACTAGCGAACCAACTTTCGATACGCAGTATTTT.

The V call is TRBV4-2, the J call TRBJ2-5; D may be TRBD1 (6 bases). Trimming shortened V by 2 bases and J by 4 bases, and 26 bases separated the two germline ends. This CDR3 has 19 residues. Germline CDR1 LGHNA, CDR2 YNFKEQ. The CDR3 here is CASSQQVSRQGSGLETQYF. The CDR3 coding sequence is TGTGCCAGCAGCCAACAAGTATCCCGTCAGGGGTCTGGTTTAGAGACCCAGTACTTC.

The J gene is TRBJ1-1, the V gene TRBV2; no clear D gene. The CDR3 contains 13 residues. The germline V gene encodes CDR1 SNHLY and CDR2 FYNNEI. Trimming shortened V by 5 bases and J by 3 bases, and 10 bases separated the two germline ends. The CDR3 DNA follows: TGTGCCAGCAGTCCTCGTTTAGACACTGAAGCTTTCTTT. Translating it yields CASSPRLDTEAFF.

The gene calls are TRBV20-1 and TRBJ2-5, with TRBD2 matching 9 bases. The CDR3 totals 13 residues. Germline V gives CDR1 DFQATT, CDR2 SNEGSKA (reference sequence). After removal of 5 bases from V and 5 bases from J, the junction contained 6 bases not matched to a gene. In DNA form, the CDR3 reads TGCAGTGCTCCTAGCGGGACTGGTGAGACCCAGTACTTC. Amino acids: CSAPSGTGETQYF.

The chain couples TRBV4-3 to TRBJ2-1, with 11 bases aligning to TRBD2. Germline V CDR1 and CDR2: LGHNA, YSLEER. The trim removed 4 bases at V and 7 bases at J, leaving 6 bases unmatched. The CDR3 sequence is 15 residues long. Here the CDR3 DNA reads TGCGCCAGCAGCCCACAACTAGCGGGAGATAATGAGCAGTTCTTC. Translated: CASSPQLAGDNEQFF.

Comments on this clonotype: A read error may be the cause here, since a much bigger clone is one base away. As the CDR3 is not closed by the conserved phenylalanine or tryptophan, this likely results from a read error. This chain joins TRBV12-3 or TRBV12-4 and TRBJ1-5; TRBD1 matches 7 bases. V dropped 2 bases and J dropped 0; count of bases not matched to a gene: 4. The CDR3 is 16 amino acids. This CDR3 reads CASSLKGQASNQPQHC. The CDR3 DNA follows: TGTGCCAGCAGTTTAAAAGGACAGGCTAGCAATCAGCCCCAGCATTGT.

The chain carries TRBV5-5 and TRBJ2-3; 14 bases are shared with TRBD2. The V segment lost 7 bases and the J segment 2 bases; nucleotides outside the gene matches: 3. From germline, CDR1 is SGHKS and CDR2 YYEKEE (reference sequence). The CDR3 consists of 15 residues. Here the CDR3 DNA reads TGTGCCAGCGGACTAGCGGGGGGTCTCACAGATACGCAGTATTTT. Its translation: CASGLAGGLTDTQYF. Looking up the rest from reference TRBV5-5 and TRBJ2-3 gives the full variable domain: DAGVTQSPTHLIKTRGQQVTLRCSPISGHKSVSWYQQVLGQGPQFIFQYYEKEERGRGNFPDRFSARQFPNYSSELNVNALLLGDSALYLCASGLAGGLTDTQYFGPGTRLTVL.

This clonotype was observed a few times. The chain uses TRBV20-1 and TRBJ2-7; D is possibly TRBD1 (6 bases). V was trimmed by 1 base and J by 2 bases, leaving 9 bases between them. CDR1 DFQATT and CDR2 SNEGSKA come from the germline V gene (reference sequence). This CDR3 comprises 13 residues. The CDR3 sequence is CSARVGTTYEQYF. Here the CDR3 DNA reads TGCAGTGCTAGAGTCGGGACAACCTACGAGCAGTACTTC.

There are many counts of this clonotype. The CDR3 DNA reads as TGCAGCGCACGCAGTGGGCGCTATAATTCACCCCTCCACTTT. Protein product: CSARSGRYNSPLHF. The V and J genes are TRBV29-1 and TRBJ1-6, with D unclear. Trimming cost V 7 bases and J 3 bases, with 13 bases left between them. The length of the CDR3 is 14 residues. Germline lookup yields CDR1 SQVTM and CDR2 ANQGSEA.

This clonotype was picked up a small number of times. This chain connects TRBV5-1 to TRBJ1-6; D not certain. The germline V and J ends were trimmed by 0 bases and 0 bases, with 13 bases remaining between them. The germline CDR1 and CDR2 sequences are SGHRS and YFSETQ. CDR3 length equals 18 residues. The CDR3 loop reads CASSLDFRASSYNSPLHF. The DNA for the CDR3 is TGCGCCAGCAGCTTGGACTTCCGGGCTAGCTCCTATAATTCACCCCTCCACTTT.

This chain connects TRBV27 to TRBJ1-5, with 8 bases aligning to TRBD1. The germline gives CDR1 MNHEY, CDR2 SMNVEV (reference sequence). The CDR3 extends over 16 amino acids. The ends lost 5 bases at V and 0 bases at J; junction bases unmatched: 6. The CDR3 reads CASSPHRGGSNQPQHF. For the CDR3, the DNA is TGTGCCAGCAGTCCCCACAGGGGGGGTAGCAATCAGCCCCAGCATTTT.

The chain is built from TRBV24-1 and TRBJ2-2; 9 nucleotides agree with TRBD2. In germline, CDR1 is KGHDR, CDR2 SFDVKD. V lost 1 base to trimming and J lost 3 bases; unmatched junction nucleotides: 14. The CDR3 runs 20 residues. CDR3 nucleotides: TGTGCCACCAGTGATTTAATCGGCGGGAGGGCCTATTTTGACACCGGGGAGCTGTTTTTT. Translated, it gives CATSDLIGGRAYFDTGELFF.

This clonotype has just a few counts. The chain combines TRBV4-3 with TRBJ2-2, with D unresolved. From germline, CDR1 is LGHNA and CDR2 YSLEER. CDR3 length: 16 residues. Trimming pared 0 bases from V and 4 bases from J, leaving 12 bases between. For the CDR3, the DNA is TGCGCCAGCAGCCAAGATCGACCGCTAGGCACCGGGGAGCTGTTTTTT. Its translation is CASSQDRPLGTGELFF.

The chain combines TRBV3-1 with TRBJ1-4, with 7 bases fitting TRBD1. V trimming: 0 bases; J trimming: 5 bases; junction bases outside the gene matches: 6. The germline gives CDR1 LGHDT, CDR2 YNNKEL (reference sequence). This CDR3 has 16 amino acids. The CDR3 bases are TGTGCCAGCAGCCAAGACGACAGGGCTCGGAATGAAAAACTGTTTTTT. Its translation is CASSQDDRARNEKLFF.

In its sample, this clonotype was seen many times. V gene TRBV6-2 or TRBV6-3 combines with J gene TRBJ2-5, with D unresolved. Trimming took off 8 bases at V and 5 bases at J, with 3 bases between the two ends. CDR1 and CDR2 (germline): MNHEY, SVGEGT. The CDR3 contains 9 residues. CDR3 residues: CASGETQYF. Written as DNA, the CDR3 is TGTGCCAGCGGTGAGACCCAGTACTTC.

This clonotype was detected ten times or more. The V call is TRBV5-1, the J call TRBJ1-2; D gene unclear. This CDR3 comprises 14 residues. Trimming removed 1 base from V and 2 bases from J, with 9 bases in between. Germline V lookup: CDR1 SGHRS, CDR2 YFSETQ. DNA for the CDR3: TGCGCCAGCAGCTTGTCCGAAAGGAACTATGGCTACACCTTC. This encodes CASSLSERNYGYTF.

The chain employs TRBV11-2 and TRBJ2-1; 11 bases fit TRBD2. Germline V gene data show CDR1 as SGHAT and CDR2 as FQNNGV. This CDR3 is 16 amino acids long. V lost 3 bases to trimming and J lost 4 bases; unmatched junction nucleotides: 5. The CDR3 loop reads CASSFLTSGSYNEQFF. For the CDR3, the DNA is TGTGCCAGCAGCTTCTTAACTAGCGGGAGTTACAATGAGCAGTTCTTC.

The rearrangement joins TRBV29-1 to TRBJ2-5; 7 bases line up with TRBD1. V trimming: 1 base; J trimming: 6 bases; junction bases outside the gene matches: 5. Germline CDR1 and CDR2: SQVTM and ANQGSEA. The CDR3 is made up of 13 amino acids. CDR3 nucleotides: TGCAGCGTTGAAGCGGCAGGGGGAAAGACCCAGTACTTC. Encoded protein: CSVEAAGGKTQYF. The complete variable domain, with remaining parts taken from reference TRBV29-1 and TRBJ2-5, reads SAVISQKPSRDICQRGTSLTIQCQVDSQVTMMFWYRQQPGQSLTLIATANQGSEATYESGFVIDKFPISRPNLTFSTLTVSNMSPEDSSIYLCSVEAAGGKTQYFGPGTRLLVL.

The gene calls are TRBV6-2 or TRBV6-3 and TRBJ2-1, with 12 nucleotides matching TRBD2. CDR3 length: 16 residues. CDR1 and CDR2 (germline): MNHEY, SVGEGT. V gave up 7 bases and J gave up 9 bases; unmatched junction bases: 13. The CDR3 coding sequence is TGTGCCAGCACCAGAAGACTAGCGGGAGAAGGTGGTGAGCAGTTCTTC. Protein: CASTRRLAGEGGEQFF.

This clonotype was observed a handful of times. The CDR3 spells CASSPAGRGGQPQHF. The CDR3 nucleotides read TGTGCCAGCAGCCCCGCAGGGAGGGGGGGTCAGCCCCAGCATTTT. The V call is TRBV12-3 or TRBV12-4, the J call TRBJ1-5, with D possibly TRBD1 on 6 matching bases. CDR3 length equals 15 residues. V was trimmed by 6 bases and J by 6 bases, leaving 18 bases between them.

The chain combines TRBV6-2 or TRBV6-3 with TRBJ2-1, with 13 bases that match TRBD2. The CDR3 is made up of 16 amino acids. CDR1 is MNHEY and CDR2 is SVGEGT in the germline V gene. V was clipped by 6 bases and J by 6 bases; unmatched bases: 8. CDR3 bases: TGTGCCAGCAGCAACCAACTAGCGGGAGGGACCAATGAGCAGTTCTTC. Its protein is CASSNQLAGGTNEQFF.

The chain employs TRBV6-2 or TRBV6-3 and TRBJ2-7; D possibly corresponds to TRBD1 (6 bases). Deletions cut 4 bases from V and 3 bases from J, with 16 bases between. The CDR3 is 15 amino acids. Germline CDR1 and CDR2: MNHEY and SVGEGT. The CDR3 nucleotides are TGTGCCAGCAGTTCCACCACAGGGCTGAACTACGAGCAGTACTTC. As protein: CASSSTTGLNYEQYF.